The clone carrying this T cell receptor beta chain was picked up many times. Its matching antigen is unknown. This record comes from a study of regulatory T cells in long-lasting Graves disease. Study-level findings and limits: Public clonotype sharing was higher in persistent than newly diagnosed patients.

To make TCR beta libraries, researchers used iRepertoire HTBI primers and Arm-PCR of CDR3 regions. TCRdb re-derived calls from the multiplex PCR reads in MiXCR, one entry per CDR3 protein. The repertoire holds almost 450,000 distinct CDR3 sequences, with over 15% as singletons. Time point indicated: newly diagnosed GD, antithyroid drugs for less than 3 months. With RNA extracted from PBMCs as input, the TCR library was made. V was clipped by 0 bases and J by 5 bases; unmatched bases: 3. The length of the CDR3 is 15 residues. Germline CDR1 is MNHEY and CDR2 is SMNVEV (reference sequence). These data were also reused for a study on T cells in Graves' hyperthyroidism and ophthalmopathy. From that paper: Before onset, ophthalmopathy was predicted by the model a median approximately 6.7 months earlier.

This chain uses TRBV27 with TRBJ1-1, with 10 bases that match TRBD1. This receptor was identified in a woman aged 30 to 39 with Graves disease. Source: peripheral blood mononuclear cells (PBMCs), taken at new diagnosis, from a patient treated with antithyroid drugs. This CDR3 is CASSLSTGGYTEAFF. The CDR3, as DNA: TGTGCCAGCAGTTTATCGACAGGGGGCTATACTGAAGCTTTCTTT.